This T cell receptor beta chain was sequenced for a study of T cells in Graves' hyperthyroidism and ophthalmopathy. The length of the CDR3 is 13 residues. Germline V lookup: CDR1 GTSNPN, CDR2 SVGIG (reference sequence). V lost 2 bases, J lost 0 bases, and 5 bases lay in between. In the ophthalmopathy cohort, Clinical Activity Score was at least 3, NOSPECS grade at least 4, and duration under 3 months. Thyroid ultrasound, orbital computed tomography, clinical symptoms, and serum thyroxine and TRAb underpinned diagnoses. Authors of the study amplified TCR beta CDR3 regions from RNA transcripts. Primed by the HTBI set, a first-round RT-PCR was run on the TCR CDR3. TCRdb passed the multiplex PCR reads through MiXCR, listing each CDR3 protein once. The sample records 600,000 or so distinct CDR3 sequences, approximately 15% being singletons.

Sequencing was carried out using blood. The clonotype was recovered from a woman between 18 and 30 years old with Graves' ophthalmopathy. The chain links TRBV30 to TRBJ1-5, with D unresolved. CDR3 protein: CAWSPGSNQPQHF. CDR3 nucleotides: TGTGCCTGGAGTCCAGGTAGCAATCAGCCCCAGCATTTT. The full variable domain, rest sourced from reference TRBV30 and TRBJ1-5, is SQTIHQWPATLVQPVGSPLSLECTVEGTSNPNLYWYRQAAGRGLQLLFYSVGIGQISSEVPQNLSASRPQDRQFILSSKKLLLSDSGFYLCAWSPGSNQPQHFGDGTRLSIL.